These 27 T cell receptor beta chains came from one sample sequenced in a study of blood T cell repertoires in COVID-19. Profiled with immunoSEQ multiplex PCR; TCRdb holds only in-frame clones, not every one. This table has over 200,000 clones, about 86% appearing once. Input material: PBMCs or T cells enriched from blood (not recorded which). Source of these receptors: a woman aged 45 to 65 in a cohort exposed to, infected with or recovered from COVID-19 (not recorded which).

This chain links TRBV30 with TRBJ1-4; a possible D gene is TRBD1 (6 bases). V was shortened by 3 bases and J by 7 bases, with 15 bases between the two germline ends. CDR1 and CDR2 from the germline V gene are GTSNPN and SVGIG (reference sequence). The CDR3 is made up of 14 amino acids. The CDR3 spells CAWRVTGTSEKLFF. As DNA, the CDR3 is TGTGCCTGGAGGGTAACAGGGACGAGTGAAAAACTGTTTTTT.

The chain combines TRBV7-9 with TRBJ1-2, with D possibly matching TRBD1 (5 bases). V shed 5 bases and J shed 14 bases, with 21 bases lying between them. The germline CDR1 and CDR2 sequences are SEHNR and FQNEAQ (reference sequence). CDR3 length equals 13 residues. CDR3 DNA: TGTGCCAGCAGCCAGCCTCAAGGGGAGGGACTGACCTTC. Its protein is CASSQPQGEGLTF.

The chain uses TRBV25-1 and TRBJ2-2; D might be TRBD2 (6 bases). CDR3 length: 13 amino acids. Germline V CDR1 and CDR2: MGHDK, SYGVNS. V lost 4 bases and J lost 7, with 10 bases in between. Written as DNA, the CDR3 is TGTGCCAGCAGTGCGCCCGGGGGCGGGGAGCTGTTTTTT. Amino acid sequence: CASSAPGGGELFF.

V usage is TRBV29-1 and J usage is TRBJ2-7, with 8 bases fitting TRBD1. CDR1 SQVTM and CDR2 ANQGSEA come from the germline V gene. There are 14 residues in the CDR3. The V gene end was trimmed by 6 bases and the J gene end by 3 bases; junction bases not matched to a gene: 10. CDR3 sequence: CSVKTQGAIYEQYF. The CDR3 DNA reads TGCAGCGTCAAAACGCAGGGGGCAATCTACGAGCAGTACTTC.

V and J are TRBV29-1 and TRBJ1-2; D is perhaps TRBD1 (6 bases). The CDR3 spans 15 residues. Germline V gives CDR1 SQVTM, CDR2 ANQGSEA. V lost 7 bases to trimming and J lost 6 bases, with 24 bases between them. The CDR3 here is CSAPLNVRGIHGYTF. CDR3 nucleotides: TGCAGCGCCCCTTTGAACGTCAGGGGAATACATGGCTACACCTTC.

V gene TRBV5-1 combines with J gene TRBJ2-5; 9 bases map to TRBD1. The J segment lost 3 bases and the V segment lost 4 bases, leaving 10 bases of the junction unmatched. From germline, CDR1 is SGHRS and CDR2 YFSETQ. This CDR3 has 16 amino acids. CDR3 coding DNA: TGCGCCAGCAGCCCCACCGGGACAGGGAGGAAAGAGACCCAGTACTTC. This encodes CASSPTGTGRKETQYF.

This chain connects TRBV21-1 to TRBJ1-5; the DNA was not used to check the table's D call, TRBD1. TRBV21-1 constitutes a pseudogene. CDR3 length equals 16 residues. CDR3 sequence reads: CASSDRKVQFNQPQHF. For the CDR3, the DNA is TGTGCCAGCAGCGATCGCAAAGTACAGTTCAATCAGCCCCAGCATTTT.

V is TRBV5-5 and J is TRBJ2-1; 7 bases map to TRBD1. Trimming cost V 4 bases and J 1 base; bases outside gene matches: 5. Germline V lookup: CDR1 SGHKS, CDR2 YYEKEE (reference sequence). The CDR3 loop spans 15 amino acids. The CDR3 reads CASSPMTGSYNEQFF. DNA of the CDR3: TGTGCCAGCAGCCCGATGACAGGGTCCTACAATGAGCAGTTCTTC.

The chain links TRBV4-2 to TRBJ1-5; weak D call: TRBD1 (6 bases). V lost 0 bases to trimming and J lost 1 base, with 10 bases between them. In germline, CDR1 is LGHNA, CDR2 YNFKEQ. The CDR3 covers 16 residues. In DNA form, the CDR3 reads TGTGCCAGCAGCCAAGATTACGGACAGAGCAATCAGCCCCAGCATTTT. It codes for CASSQDYGQSNQPQHF.

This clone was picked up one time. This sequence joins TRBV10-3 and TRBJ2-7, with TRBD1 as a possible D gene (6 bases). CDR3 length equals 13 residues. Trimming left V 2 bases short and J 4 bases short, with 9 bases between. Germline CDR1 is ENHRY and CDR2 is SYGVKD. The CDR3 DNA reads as TGTGCCATCAGTGAGCGGACAGATTACGAGCAGTACTTC. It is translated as CAISERTDYEQYF.

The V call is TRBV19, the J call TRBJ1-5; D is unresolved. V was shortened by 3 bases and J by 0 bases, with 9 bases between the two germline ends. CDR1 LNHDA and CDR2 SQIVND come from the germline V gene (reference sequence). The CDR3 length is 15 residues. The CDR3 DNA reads TGTGCCAGTAGTATTCGCACATCTAGCAATCAGCCCCAGCATTTT. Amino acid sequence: CASSIRTSSNQPQHF.

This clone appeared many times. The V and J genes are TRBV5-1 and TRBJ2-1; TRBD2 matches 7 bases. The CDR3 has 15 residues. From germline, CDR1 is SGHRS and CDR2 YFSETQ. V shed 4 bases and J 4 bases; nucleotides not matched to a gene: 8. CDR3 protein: CASSEGLAEYNEQFF. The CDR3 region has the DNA TGCGCCAGCAGCGAGGGGCTAGCGGAGTACAATGAGCAGTTCTTC. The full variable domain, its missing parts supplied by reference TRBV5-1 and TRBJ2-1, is KAGVTQTPRYLIKTRGQQVTLSCSPISGHRSVSWYQQTPGQGLQFLFEYFSETQRNKGNFPGRFSGRQFSNSRSEMNVSTLELGDSALYLCASSEGLAEYNEQFFGPGTRLTVL.

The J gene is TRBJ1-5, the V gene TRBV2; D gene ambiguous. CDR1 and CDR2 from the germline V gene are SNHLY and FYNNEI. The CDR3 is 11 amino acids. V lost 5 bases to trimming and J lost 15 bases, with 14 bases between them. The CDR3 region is CASSTSAERHF. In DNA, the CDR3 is TGTGCCAGCAGTACCTCGGCGGAAAGGCATTTT.

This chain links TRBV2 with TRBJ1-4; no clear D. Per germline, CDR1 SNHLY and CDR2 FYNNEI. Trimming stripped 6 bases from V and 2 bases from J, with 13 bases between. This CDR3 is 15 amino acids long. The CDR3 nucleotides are TGTGCCAGCAGCCTCGCACCGGGGACTAATGAAAAACTGTTTTTT. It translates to CASSLAPGTNEKLFF.

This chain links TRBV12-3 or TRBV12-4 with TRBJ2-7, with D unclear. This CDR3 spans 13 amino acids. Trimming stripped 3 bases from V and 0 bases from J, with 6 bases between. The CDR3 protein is CASSLAGSYEQYF. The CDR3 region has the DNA TGTGCCAGCAGTTTGGCAGGCTCCTACGAGCAGTACTTC.

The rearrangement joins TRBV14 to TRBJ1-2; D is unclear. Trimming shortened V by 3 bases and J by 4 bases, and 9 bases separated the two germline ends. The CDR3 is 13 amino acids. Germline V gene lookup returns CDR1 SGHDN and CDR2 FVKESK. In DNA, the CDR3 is TGTGCCAGCAGCCAGGAGCACTCCTATGGCTACACCTTC. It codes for CASSQEHSYGYTF.

CDR3 loop: CASRPTMGGRYGYTF. For the CDR3, the DNA is TGTGCCAGCAGGCCTACCATGGGGGGGCGGTATGGCTACACCTTC. The rearrangement uses TRBV28 and TRBJ1-2, with D tentatively TRBD1 (6 bases). Trimming removed 6 bases from V and 5 bases from J, with 19 bases in between. The CDR3 is 15 residues long. Germline CDR1 is MDHEN and CDR2 is SYDVKM.

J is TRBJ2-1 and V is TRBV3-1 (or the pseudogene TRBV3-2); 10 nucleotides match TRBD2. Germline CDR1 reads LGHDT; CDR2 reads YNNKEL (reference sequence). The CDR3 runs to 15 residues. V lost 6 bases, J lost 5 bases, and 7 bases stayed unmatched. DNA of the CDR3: TGTGCCAGCAGACCCAGCGGGGGGGCCCACAATGAGCAGTTCTTC. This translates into CASRPSGGAHNEQFF.

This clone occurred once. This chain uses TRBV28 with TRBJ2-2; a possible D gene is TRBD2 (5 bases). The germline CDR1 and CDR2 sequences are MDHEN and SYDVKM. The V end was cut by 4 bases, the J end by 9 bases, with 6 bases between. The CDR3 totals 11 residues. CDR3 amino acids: CASSYGRELFF. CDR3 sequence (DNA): TGTGCCAGCAGTTACGGGAGGGAGCTGTTTTTT.

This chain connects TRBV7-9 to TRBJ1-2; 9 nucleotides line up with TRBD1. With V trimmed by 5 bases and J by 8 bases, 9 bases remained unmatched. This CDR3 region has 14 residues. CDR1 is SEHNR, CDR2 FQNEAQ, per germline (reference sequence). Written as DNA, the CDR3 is TGTGCCAGCAGCACACAGGGGGCGCAGGGAGGCTACACCTTC. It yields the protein CASSTQGAQGGYTF.

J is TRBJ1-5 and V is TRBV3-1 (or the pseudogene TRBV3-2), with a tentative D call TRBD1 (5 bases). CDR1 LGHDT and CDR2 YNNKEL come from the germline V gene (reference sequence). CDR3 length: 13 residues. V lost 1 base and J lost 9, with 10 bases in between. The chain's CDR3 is CASSQAGQGPQHF. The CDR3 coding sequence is TGTGCCAGCAGCCAAGCTGGGCAGGGGCCCCAGCATTTT.

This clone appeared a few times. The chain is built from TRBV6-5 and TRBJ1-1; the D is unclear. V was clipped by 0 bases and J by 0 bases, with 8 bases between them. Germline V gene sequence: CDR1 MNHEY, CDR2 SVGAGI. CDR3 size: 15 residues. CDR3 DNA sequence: TGTGCCAGCAGTTACTCGGGCAGACTGAACACTGAAGCTTTCTTT. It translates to CASSYSGRLNTEAFF.

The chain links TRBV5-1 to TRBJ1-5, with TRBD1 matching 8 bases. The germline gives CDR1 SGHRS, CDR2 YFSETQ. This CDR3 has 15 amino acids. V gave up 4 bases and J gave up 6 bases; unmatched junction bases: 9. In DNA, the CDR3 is TGCGCCAGCAGCACAGGCGACAGGGGAGGTCAGCCCCAGCATTTT. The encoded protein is CASSTGDRGGQPQHF.

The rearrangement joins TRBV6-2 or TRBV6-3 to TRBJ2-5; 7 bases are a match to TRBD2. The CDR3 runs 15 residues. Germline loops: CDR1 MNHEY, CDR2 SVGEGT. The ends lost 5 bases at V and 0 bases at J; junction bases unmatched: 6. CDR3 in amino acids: CASSNLAAYQETQYF. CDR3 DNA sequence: TGTGCCAGCAGTAACCTAGCGGCGTACCAAGAGACCCAGTACTTC.

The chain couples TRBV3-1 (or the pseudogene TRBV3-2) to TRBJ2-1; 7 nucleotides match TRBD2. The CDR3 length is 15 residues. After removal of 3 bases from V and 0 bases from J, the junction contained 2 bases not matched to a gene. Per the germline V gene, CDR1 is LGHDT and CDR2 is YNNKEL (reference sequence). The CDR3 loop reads CASSQGGYSYNEQFF. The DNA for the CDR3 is TGTGCCAGCAGCCAGGGGGGGTACTCCTACAATGAGCAGTTCTTC.

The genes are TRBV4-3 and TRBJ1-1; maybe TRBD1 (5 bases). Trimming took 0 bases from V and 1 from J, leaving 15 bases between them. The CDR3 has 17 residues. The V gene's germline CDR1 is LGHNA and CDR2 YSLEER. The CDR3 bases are TGCGCCAGCAGCCAAGATAAGAGCGGGGGATGGAACACTGAAGCTTTCTTT. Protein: CASSQDKSGGWNTEAFF.

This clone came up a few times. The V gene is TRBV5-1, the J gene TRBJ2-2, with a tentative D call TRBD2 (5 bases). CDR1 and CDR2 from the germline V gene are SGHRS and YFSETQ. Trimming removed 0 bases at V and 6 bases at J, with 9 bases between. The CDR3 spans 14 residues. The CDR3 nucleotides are TGCGCCAGCAGCTTGGCCGGGGAATCCGGGGAGCTGTTTTTT. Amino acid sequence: CASSLAGESGELFF.